The present T cell receptor (beta chain) was sequenced within a study of PD-L1 blockade in urothelial cancer. Study-wide context: Patients' histories included 0 to 3 prior chemotherapy regimens. After treatment start, blood was analyzed at 3 weeks (second dose) and at 6 weeks. Blood yielded a median of approximately 130,000 T cells per sample.

Profiling relied on immunoSEQ multiplex PCR, and the TCRdb table lists in-frame clones only, not all of them. The sample carries 90,000 or so clones, around 87% recorded once. Time point here: pretreatment peripheral blood. All patients carried locally advanced or metastatic urothelial carcinoma. The trim removed 2 bases at V and 2 bases at J, leaving 3 bases unmatched. The CDR3 consists of 14 residues. The germline CDR1 and CDR2 sequences are SGHRS and YFSETQ. J is TRBJ2-7 and V is TRBV5-1, with 8 bases lining up with TRBD1. This sample comprised PBMCs, obtained around atezolizumab (anti-PD-L1) treatment. The origin of this receptor is a man in his 60s with urothelial cancer. CDR3 in amino acids: CASSFQGAAYEQYF. CDR3 coding DNA: TGCGCCAGCAGCTTCCAGGGGGCTGCCTACGAGCAGTACTTC. Looking up the rest from reference TRBV5-1 and TRBJ2-7 gives the full variable domain: KAGVTQTPRYLIKTRGQQVTLSCSPISGHRSVSWYQQTPGQGLQFLFEYFSETQRNKGNFPGRFSGRQFSNSRSEMNVSTLELGDSALYLCASSFQGAAYEQYFGPGTRLTVT.